Listed below are T cell receptor beta chains from one sample, sequenced in a study of blood T cell repertoires in COVID-19. Profiling relied on immunoSEQ multiplex PCR, and the TCRdb table lists in-frame clones only, not all of them. The data show just over 350,000 clones, about 90% seen once. Sequencing was performed on PBMCs or T cells enriched from blood (not recorded which). The receptors originated from a woman under 40 who had recovered from COVID-19. Each CDR3 is given with its conserved first and last residue. D genes are given only for firm matches. Clone size is shown for a subset of rows, as once, few, many or a class of expanded clone.

clone_size: -
d_call: -
j_call: TRBJ2-2
v_call: TRBV2
cdr3_aa: CASSEAARGNAGELFF
cdr3_nt: TGTGCCAGCAGTGAAGCGGCTAGGGGTAACGCCGGGGAGCTGTTTTTT

clone_size: -
d_call: -
j_call: TRBJ2-6
v_call: TRBV3-1/TRBV3-2
cdr3_aa: CASSQETAGANVLTF
cdr3_nt: TGTGCCAGCAGCCAAGAAACGGCTGGGGCCAACGTCCTGACTTTC

clone_size: -
d_call: -
j_call: TRBJ2-7
v_call: TRBV6-5
cdr3_aa: CASSPGSYEQYF
cdr3_nt: TGTGCCAGCAGCCCGGGCTCCTACGAGCAGTACTTC

clone_size: -
d_call: -
j_call: TRBJ1-2
v_call: TRBV7-2
cdr3_aa: CASSPQGYGYTF
cdr3_nt: TGTGCCAGCAGCCCCCAGGGGTATGGCTACACCTTC

clone_size: once
d_call: TRBD1
j_call: TRBJ2-7
v_call: TRBV18
cdr3_aa: CASSEETGAYSYEQYF
cdr3_nt: TGTGCCAGCTCAGAAGAGACAGGGGCCTACTCCTACGAGCAGTACTTC

clone_size: -
d_call: -
j_call: TRBJ2-5
v_call: TRBV27
cdr3_aa: CASSSRVRETQYF
cdr3_nt: TGTGCCAGCAGTTCCCGCGTGCGGGAGACCCAGTACTTC

clone_size: -
d_call: TRBD1
j_call: TRBJ1-1
v_call: TRBV19
cdr3_aa: CASSPQSRGHTEAFF
cdr3_nt: TGTGCCAGTAGTCCTCAATCCAGGGGGCACACTGAAGCTTTCTTT

clone_size: few
d_call: TRBD1
j_call: TRBJ1-4
v_call: TRBV7-9
cdr3_aa: CASSRGQGEKLFF
cdr3_nt: TGTGCCAGCAGCAGGGGACAGGGCGAAAAACTGTTTTTT

clone_size: -
d_call: -
j_call: TRBJ1-1
v_call: TRBV29-1
cdr3_aa: CSVAERLGGTEAFF
cdr3_nt: TGCAGCGTTGCGGAGAGATTGGGAGGGACTGAAGCTTTCTTT

clone_size: -
d_call: TRBD1
j_call: TRBJ1-2
v_call: TRBV5-1
cdr3_aa: CASSLAGRGDGYTF
cdr3_nt: TGCGCCAGCAGCTTGGCGGGCAGGGGGGACGGCTACACCTTC

clone_size: -
d_call: -
j_call: TRBJ1-1
v_call: TRBV2
cdr3_aa: CASSERAGLVMAEAFF
cdr3_nt: TGTGCCAGCAGTGAAAGGGCAGGGTTAGTAATGGCTGAAGCTTTCTTT

clone_size: -
d_call: -
j_call: TRBJ1-5
v_call: TRBV3-1/TRBV3-2
cdr3_aa: CASSPTSSNQPQHF
cdr3_nt: TGTGCCAGCAGTCCCACATCGAGCAATCAGCCCCAGCATTTT

clone_size: once
d_call: -
j_call: TRBJ1-5
v_call: TRBV27
cdr3_aa: CASSLSAGVRQPQHF
cdr3_nt: TGTGCCAGCAGTTTATCGGCAGGGGTCAGGCAGCCCCAGCATTTT

clone_size: -
d_call: -
j_call: TRBJ2-7
v_call: TRBV5-5
cdr3_aa: CASYRDTAYEQYF
cdr3_nt: TGTGCCAGCTACCGGGATACGGCCTACGAGCAGTACTTC

clone_size: -
d_call: -
j_call: TRBJ1-4
v_call: TRBV7-2
cdr3_aa: CASSGHPRATNEKLFF
cdr3_nt: TGTGCCAGCAGCGGTCACCCCCGAGCAACTAATGAAAAACTGTTTTTT

clone_size: many
d_call: -
j_call: TRBJ1-1
v_call: TRBV14
cdr3_aa: CASSQEHTEAFF
cdr3_nt: TGTGCCAGCAGCCAAGAACATACTGAAGCTTTCTTT

clone_size: -
d_call: TRBD1
j_call: TRBJ2-7
v_call: TRBV5-6
cdr3_aa: CASSSDRQNSYEQYF
cdr3_nt: TGTGCCAGCAGCTCGGACAGGCAAAACTCCTACGAGCAGTACTTC

clone_size: once
d_call: TRBD1
j_call: TRBJ2-3
v_call: TRBV24-1
cdr3_aa: CATSDGPGTAVADTQYF
cdr3_nt: TGTGCCACCAGTGATGGACCCGGGACAGCAGTGGCAGATACGCAGTATTTT

clone_size: -
d_call: TRBD2
j_call: TRBJ2-3
v_call: TRBV5-4
cdr3_aa: CASSAGLAGDEDTQYF
cdr3_nt: TGTGCCAGCAGCGCCGGACTAGCGGGAGACGAAGATACGCAGTATTTT

clone_size: -
d_call: -
j_call: TRBJ1-3
v_call: TRBV29-1
cdr3_aa: CSVEVEGNTIYF
cdr3_nt: TGCAGCGTTGAAGTTGAGGGAAACACCATATATTTT

clone_size: -
d_call: TRBD2
j_call: TRBJ2-7
v_call: TRBV9
cdr3_aa: CASSDADRSLAGGPYEQYF
cdr3_nt: TGTGCCAGCAGTGATGCCGACCGTTCCCTAGCGGGGGGACCCTACGAGCAGTACTTC

clone_size: once
d_call: TRBD1
j_call: TRBJ2-7
v_call: TRBV5-1
cdr3_aa: CASSSGTGGDEQYF
cdr3_nt: TGCGCCAGCAGCTCCGGGACAGGGGGCGACGAGCAGTACTTC